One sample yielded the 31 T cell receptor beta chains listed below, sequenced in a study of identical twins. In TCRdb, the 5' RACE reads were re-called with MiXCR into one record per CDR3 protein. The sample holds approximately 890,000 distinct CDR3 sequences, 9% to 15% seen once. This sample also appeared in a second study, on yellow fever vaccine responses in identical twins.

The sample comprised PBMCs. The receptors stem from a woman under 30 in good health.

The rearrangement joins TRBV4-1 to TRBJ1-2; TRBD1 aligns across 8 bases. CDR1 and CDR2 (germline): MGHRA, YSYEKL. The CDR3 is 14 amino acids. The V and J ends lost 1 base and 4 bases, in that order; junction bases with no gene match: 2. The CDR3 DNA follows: TGCGCCAGCAGCCAAGGCACAGGGGGCTATGGCTACACCTTC. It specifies CASSQGTGGYGYTF.

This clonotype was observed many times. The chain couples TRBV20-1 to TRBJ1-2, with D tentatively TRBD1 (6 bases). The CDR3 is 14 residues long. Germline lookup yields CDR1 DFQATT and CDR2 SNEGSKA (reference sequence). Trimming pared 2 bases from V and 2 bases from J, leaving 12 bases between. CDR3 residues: CSARRPGDNYGYTF. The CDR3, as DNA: TGCAGTGCTAGAAGGCCAGGGGACAACTATGGCTACACCTTC.

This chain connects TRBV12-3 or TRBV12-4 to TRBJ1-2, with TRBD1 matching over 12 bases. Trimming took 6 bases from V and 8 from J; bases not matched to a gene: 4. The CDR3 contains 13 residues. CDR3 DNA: TGTGCCAGCAGGGGACAGGGGGCTTTAGGCTACACCTTC. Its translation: CASRGQGALGYTF.

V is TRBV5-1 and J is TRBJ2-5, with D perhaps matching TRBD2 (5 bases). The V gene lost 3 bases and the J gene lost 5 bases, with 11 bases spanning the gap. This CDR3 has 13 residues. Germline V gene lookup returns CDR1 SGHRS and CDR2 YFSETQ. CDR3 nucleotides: TGCGCCAGCAGCTCGGGATTTGGGGAGACCCAGTACTTC. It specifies CASSSGFGETQYF.

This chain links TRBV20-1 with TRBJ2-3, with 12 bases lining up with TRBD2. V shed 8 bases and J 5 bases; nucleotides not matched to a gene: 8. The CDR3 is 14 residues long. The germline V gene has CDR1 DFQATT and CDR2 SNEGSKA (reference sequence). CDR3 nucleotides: TGCAGTCCGACTAGCGGGAGTGGGAGAGATACGCAGTATTTT. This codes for CSPTSGSGRDTQYF.

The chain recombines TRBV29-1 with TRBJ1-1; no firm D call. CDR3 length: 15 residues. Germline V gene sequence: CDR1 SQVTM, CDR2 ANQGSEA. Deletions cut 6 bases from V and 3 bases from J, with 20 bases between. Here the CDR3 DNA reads TGCAGCGTGAGCATCGATCGGATGCGTGACACTGAAGCTTTCTTT. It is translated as CSVSIDRMRDTEAFF.

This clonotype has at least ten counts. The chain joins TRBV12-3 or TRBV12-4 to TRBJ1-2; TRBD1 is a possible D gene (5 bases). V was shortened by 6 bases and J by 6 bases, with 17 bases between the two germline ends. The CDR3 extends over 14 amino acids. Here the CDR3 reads CASRATENRHGYTF. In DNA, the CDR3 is TGTGCCAGCAGGGCGACAGAGAATCGCCATGGCTACACCTTC.

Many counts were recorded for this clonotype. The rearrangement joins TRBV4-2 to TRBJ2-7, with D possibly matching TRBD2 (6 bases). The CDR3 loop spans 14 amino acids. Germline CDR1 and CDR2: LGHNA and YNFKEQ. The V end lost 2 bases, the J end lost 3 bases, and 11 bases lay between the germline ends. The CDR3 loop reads CASSQSSGGYEQYV. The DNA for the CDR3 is TGTGCCAGCAGCCAATCTTCCGGGGGCTACGAGCAGTACGTC.

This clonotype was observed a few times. This CDR3 is CSARDWASLGDEQFF. CDR3 bases: TGCAGTGCTAGAGATTGGGCTAGCCTGGGCGATGAGCAGTTCTTC. The chain carries TRBV20-1 and TRBJ2-1, with D possibly TRBD2 on 5 matching bases. CDR1 and CDR2 from the germline V gene are DFQATT and SNEGSKA (reference sequence). Trimming removed 0 bases from V and 8 bases from J, with 17 bases in between. This CDR3 has 15 amino acids.

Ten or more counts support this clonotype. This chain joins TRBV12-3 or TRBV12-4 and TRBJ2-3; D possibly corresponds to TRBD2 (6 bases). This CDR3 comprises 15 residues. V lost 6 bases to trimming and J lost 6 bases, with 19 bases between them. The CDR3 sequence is CASSRESRARDTQYF. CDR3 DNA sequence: TGTGCCAGCAGCCGGGAGTCGCGGGCGAGGGATACGCAGTATTTT.

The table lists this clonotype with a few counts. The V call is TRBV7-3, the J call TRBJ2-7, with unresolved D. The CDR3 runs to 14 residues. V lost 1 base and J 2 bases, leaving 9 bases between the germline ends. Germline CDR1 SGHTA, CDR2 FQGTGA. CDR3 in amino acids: CASSLRRIAYEQYF. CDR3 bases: TGTGCCAGCAGCTTAAGACGGATTGCCTACGAGCAGTACTTC.

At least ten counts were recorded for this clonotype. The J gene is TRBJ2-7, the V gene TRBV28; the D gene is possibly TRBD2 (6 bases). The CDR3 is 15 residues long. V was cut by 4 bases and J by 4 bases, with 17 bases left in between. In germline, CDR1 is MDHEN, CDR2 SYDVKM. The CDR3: CASSSPGLAPYEQYF. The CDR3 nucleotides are TGTGCCAGCAGTTCTCCCGGTCTAGCGCCATACGAGCAGTACTTC. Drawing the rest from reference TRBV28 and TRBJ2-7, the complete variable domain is DVKVTQSSRYLVKRTGEKVFLECVQDMDHENMFWYRQDPGLGLRLIYFSYDVKMKEKGDIPEGYSVSREKKERFSLILESASTNQTSMYLCASSSPGLAPYEQYFGPGTRLTVT.

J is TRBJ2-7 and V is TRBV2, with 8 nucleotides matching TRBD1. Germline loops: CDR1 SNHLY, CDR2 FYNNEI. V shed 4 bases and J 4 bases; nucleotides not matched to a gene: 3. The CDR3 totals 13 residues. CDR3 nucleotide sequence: TGTGCCAGCAGTGCCAGGGGGCAGTACGAGCAGTACTTC. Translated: CASSARGQYEQYF.

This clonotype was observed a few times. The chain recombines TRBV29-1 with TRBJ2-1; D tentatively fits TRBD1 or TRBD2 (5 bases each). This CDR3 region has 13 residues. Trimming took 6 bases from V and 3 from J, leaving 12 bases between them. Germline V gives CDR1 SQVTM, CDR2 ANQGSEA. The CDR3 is CSVQSGLYNEQFF. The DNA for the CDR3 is TGCAGCGTCCAATCGGGGCTCTACAATGAGCAGTTCTTC.

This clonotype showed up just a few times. The DNA for the CDR3 is TGCGCCAGCAGCCAGATTGGGGGTTTGGACAATGAGCAGTTCTTC. Translation: CASSQIGGLDNEQFF. The chain combines TRBV4-1 with TRBJ2-1, with D perhaps matching TRBD1 or TRBD2 (5 bases each). This CDR3 comprises 15 residues. V lost 3 bases to trimming and J lost 5 bases, with 14 bases between them. Germline V gene lookup returns CDR1 MGHRA and CDR2 YSYEKL.

The CDR3 DNA follows: TGTGCCACTGGGGGAGGGGGAGAGACCCAGTACTTC. Amino acid sequence: CATGGGGETQYF. The chain links TRBV10-3 to TRBJ2-5; weak D call: TRBD2 (7 bases). Per germline, CDR1 ENHRY and CDR2 SYGVKD. The CDR3 is 12 residues long. The V gene lost 10 bases and the J gene lost 4 bases, with 13 bases spanning the gap.

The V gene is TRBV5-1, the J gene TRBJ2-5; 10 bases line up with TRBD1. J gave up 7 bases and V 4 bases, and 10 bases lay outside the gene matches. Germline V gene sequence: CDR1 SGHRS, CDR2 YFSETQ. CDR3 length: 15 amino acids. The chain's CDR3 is CASSKGTGELSTQYF. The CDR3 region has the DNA TGCGCCAGCAGCAAAGGGACAGGGGAACTTTCGACCCAGTACTTC.

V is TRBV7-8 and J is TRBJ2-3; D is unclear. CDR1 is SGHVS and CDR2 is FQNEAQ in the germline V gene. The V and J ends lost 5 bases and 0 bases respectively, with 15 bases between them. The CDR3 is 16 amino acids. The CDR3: CASSVTEAFSTDTQYF. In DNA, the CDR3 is TGTGCCAGCAGCGTGACTGAAGCCTTTAGCACAGATACGCAGTATTTT. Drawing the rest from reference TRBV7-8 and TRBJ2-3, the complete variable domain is GAGVSQSPRYKVAKRGQDVALRCDPISGHVSLFWYQQALGQGPEFLTYFQNEAQLDKSGLPSDRFFAERPEGSVSTLKIQRTQQEDSAVYLCASSVTEAFSTDTQYFGPGTRLTVL.

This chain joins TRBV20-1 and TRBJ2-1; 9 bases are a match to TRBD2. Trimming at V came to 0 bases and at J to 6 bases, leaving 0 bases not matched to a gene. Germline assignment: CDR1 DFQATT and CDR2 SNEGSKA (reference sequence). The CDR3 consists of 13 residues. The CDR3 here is CSARETSGNEQFF. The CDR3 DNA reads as TGCAGTGCTAGAGAGACTAGCGGCAATGAGCAGTTCTTC.

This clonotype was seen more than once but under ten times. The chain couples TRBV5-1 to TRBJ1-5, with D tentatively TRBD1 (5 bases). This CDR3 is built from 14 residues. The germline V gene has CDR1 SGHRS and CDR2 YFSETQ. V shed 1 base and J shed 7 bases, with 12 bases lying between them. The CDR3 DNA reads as TGCGCCAGCAGCTTGAAATTCGGGGGACAGCCCCAGCATTTT. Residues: CASSLKFGGQPQHF.

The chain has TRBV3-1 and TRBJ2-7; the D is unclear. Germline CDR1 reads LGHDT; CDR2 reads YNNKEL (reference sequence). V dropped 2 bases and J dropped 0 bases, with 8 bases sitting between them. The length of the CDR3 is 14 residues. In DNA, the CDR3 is TGTGCCAGCAGCCAAACGGCCGACTCCTACGAGCAGTACGTC. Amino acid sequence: CASSQTADSYEQYV.

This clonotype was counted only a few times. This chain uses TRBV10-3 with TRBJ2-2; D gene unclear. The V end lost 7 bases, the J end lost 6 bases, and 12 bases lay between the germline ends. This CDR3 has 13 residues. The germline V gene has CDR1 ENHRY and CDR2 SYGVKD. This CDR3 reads CAINTDVPGELFF. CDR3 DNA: TGTGCCATCAATACGGACGTCCCCGGGGAGCTGTTTTTT.

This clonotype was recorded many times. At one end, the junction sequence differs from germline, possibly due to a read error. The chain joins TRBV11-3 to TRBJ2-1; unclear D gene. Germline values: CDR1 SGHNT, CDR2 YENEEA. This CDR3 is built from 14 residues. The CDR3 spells CASTLMDAQSRQFF. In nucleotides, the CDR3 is TGTGCCAGCACCTTAATGGACGCCCAGAGCCGGCAGTTCTTC. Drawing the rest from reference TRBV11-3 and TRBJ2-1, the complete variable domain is EAGVVQSPRYKIIEKKQPVAFWCNPISGHNTLYWYLQNLGQGPELLIRYENEEAVDDSQLPKDRFSAERLKGVDSTLKIQPAELGDSAVYLCASTLMDAQSRQFFGPGTRLTVL.

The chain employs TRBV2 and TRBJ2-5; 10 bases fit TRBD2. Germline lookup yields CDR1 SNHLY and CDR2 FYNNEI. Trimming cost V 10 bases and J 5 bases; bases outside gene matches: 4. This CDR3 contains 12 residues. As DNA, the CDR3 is TGTGCCATCCTACTAGCGGGGGAGACCCAGTACTTC. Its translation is CAILLAGETQYF.

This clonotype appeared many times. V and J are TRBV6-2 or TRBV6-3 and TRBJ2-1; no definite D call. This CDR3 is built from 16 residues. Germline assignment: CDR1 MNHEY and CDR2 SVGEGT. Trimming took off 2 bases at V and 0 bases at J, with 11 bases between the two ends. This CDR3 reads CASSYAPWGSYNEQFF. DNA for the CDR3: TGTGCCAGCAGTTACGCTCCGTGGGGCTCCTACAATGAGCAGTTCTTC.

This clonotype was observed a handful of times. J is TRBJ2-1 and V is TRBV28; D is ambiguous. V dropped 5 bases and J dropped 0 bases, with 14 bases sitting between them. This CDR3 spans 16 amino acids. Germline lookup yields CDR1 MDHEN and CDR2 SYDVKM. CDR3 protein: CASSTPAALSYNEQFF. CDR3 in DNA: TGTGCCAGCAGTACACCAGCCGCACTCTCCTACAATGAGCAGTTCTTC.

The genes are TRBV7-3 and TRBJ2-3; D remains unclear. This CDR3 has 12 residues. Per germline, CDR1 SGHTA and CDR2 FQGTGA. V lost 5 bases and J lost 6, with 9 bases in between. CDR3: CASSPAGDTQYF. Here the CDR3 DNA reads TGTGCCAGCAGCCCCGCTGGGGATACGCAGTATTTT.

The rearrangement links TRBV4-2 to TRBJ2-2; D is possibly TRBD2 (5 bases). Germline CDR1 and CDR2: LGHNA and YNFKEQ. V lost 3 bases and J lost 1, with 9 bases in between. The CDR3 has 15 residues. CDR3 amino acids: CASSQDFLNTGELFF. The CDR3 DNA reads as TGTGCCAGCAGCCAGGACTTCCTGAACACCGGGGAGCTGTTTTTT.

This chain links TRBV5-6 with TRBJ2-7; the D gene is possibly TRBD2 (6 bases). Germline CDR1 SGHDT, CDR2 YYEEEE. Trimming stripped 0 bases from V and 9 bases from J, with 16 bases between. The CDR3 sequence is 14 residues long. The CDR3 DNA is TGTGCCAGCAGCTTGGCCGGGACTTCCTCCGTGCAGTACTTC. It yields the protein CASSLAGTSSVQYF. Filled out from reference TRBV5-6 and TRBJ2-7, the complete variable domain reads DAGVTQSPTHLIKTRGQQVTLRCSPKSGHDTVSWYQQALGQGPQFIFQYYEEEERQRGNFPDRFSGHQFPNYSSELNVNALLLGDSALYLCASSLAGTSSVQYFGPGTRLTVT.

The CDR3 coding sequence is TGTGCCAGCAGACCGCAGGCGGGAAATCAGCCCCAGCATTTT. Translation: CASRPQAGNQPQHF. The chain couples TRBV2 to TRBJ1-5; D not resolved. The ends were cut back, 6 bases at V and 4 bases at J, with 13 bases in the middle. The CDR3 runs 14 residues. Germline loops: CDR1 SNHLY, CDR2 FYNNEI.

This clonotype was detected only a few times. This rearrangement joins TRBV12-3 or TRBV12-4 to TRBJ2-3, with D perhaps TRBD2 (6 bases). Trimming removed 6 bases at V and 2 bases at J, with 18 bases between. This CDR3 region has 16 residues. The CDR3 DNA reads TGTGCCAGCAGCCGACGTGGGCTAGCGTCCACAGATACGCAGTATTTT. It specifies CASSRRGLASTDTQYF.